The 26 T cell receptor beta chains listed next were all sequenced from one sample in a study of neurological immune-mediated disorders. One entry per CDR3 protein, called by TCRdb with MiXCR from the 5' RACE reads. Among around 97,000 distinct CDR3 sequences listed, 11% were seen once. Time point in this sample: longitudinal time-point 3. Sequencing used PBMCs. Receptors originate from a female donor with HTLV-1-associated myelopathy (HAM/TSP).

This clonotype was seen ten or more times. The V call is TRBV28, the J call TRBJ2-6; D call uncertain. The CDR3 is made up of 13 amino acids. CDR1 is MDHEN, CDR2 SYDVKM, per germline. V gave up 5 bases and J gave up 1 base, with 3 bases separating them. The CDR3 sequence: CASSGSGANVLTF. For the CDR3, the DNA is TGTGCCAGCAGTGGTTCTGGGGCCAACGTCCTGACTTTC.

In this sample, this clonotype turned up many times. The chain uses TRBV18 and TRBJ2-1; TRBD1 matches at 7 bases. Germline V lookup: CDR1 KGHSH, CDR2 LQKENI. Unmatched junction bases numbered 3, after V lost 5 bases and J lost 5 bases. The CDR3 extends over 13 amino acids. The CDR3 sequence: CASSSGTDNEQFF. The CDR3 nucleotides are TGTGCCAGCTCATCCGGGACAGACAATGAGCAGTTCTTC.

This clonotype was detected ten times or more. The chain is built from TRBV5-1 and TRBJ2-7, with 7 bases fitting TRBD1. CDR3 size: 17 residues. The trim removed 3 bases at V and 5 bases at J, leaving 17 bases unmatched. Looked up from germline, CDR1 is SGHRS and CDR2 is YFSETQ. As DNA, the CDR3 is TGCGCCAGCAGCTGGGGACAGTACGGCCCTGGGTTCCACGAGCAGTACTTC. This translates into CASSWGQYGPGFHEQYF.

This clonotype came up a few times. The chain recombines TRBV5-1 with TRBJ2-7; 10 nucleotides match TRBD1. The trim removed 1 base at V and 4 bases at J, leaving 5 bases unmatched. Germline CDR1 SGHRS, CDR2 YFSETQ. This CDR3 spans 15 amino acids. The CDR3 bases are TGCGCCAGCAGCTTGTTGACAGGGGGCTTGTACGAGCAGTACTTC. Residues: CASSLLTGGLYEQYF.

This clonotype was observed many times. V and J are TRBV20-1 and TRBJ2-1, with TRBD2 matching 16 bases. Germline V gives CDR1 DFQATT, CDR2 SNEGSKA (reference sequence). Trimming at V came to 6 bases and at J to 7 bases, leaving 18 bases not matched to a gene. The CDR3 is made up of 19 amino acids. The CDR3 nucleotides read TGCAGTGCCCAAGGGCCGGGACTAGCGGGGGGGCGTGTTGAGAATGAGCAGTTCTTC. Protein sequence: CSAQGPGLAGGRVENEQFF.

With regard to this clonotype: A much larger clone sits a single nucleotide away, making a read error possible. This chain links TRBV6-6 with TRBJ2-3, with a weak D call TRBD2 (6 bases). The CDR3 totals 14 residues. V was clipped by 7 bases and J by 4 bases, with 15 bases between them. Germline assignment: CDR1 MNHNY and CDR2 SVGAGI (reference sequence). This chain's CDR3 is CASNGLLAPDTQYF. In DNA form, the CDR3 reads TGTGCCAGCAACGGACTATTGGCGCCAGATACGCAGTATTTT.

This clonotype was seen ten or more times. The chain links TRBV5-5 to TRBJ1-4; D ambiguous. This CDR3 is 15 amino acids long. With 4 bases removed from V and 7 bases from J, the gap between germline ends came to 17 bases. Germline values: CDR1 SGHKS, CDR2 YYEKEE (reference sequence). In nucleotides, the CDR3 is TGTGCCAGCAGCCCGGAGAGGATTTGGAGTGAAAAACTGTTTTTT. This codes for CASSPERIWSEKLFF. The full variable domain, rest sourced from reference TRBV5-5 and TRBJ1-4, is DAGVTQSPTHLIKTRGQQVTLRCSPISGHKSVSWYQQVLGQGPQFIFQYYEKEERGRGNFPDRFSARQFPNYSSELNVNALLLGDSALYLCASSPERIWSEKLFFGSGTQLSVL.

About this clonotype: A read error may be the cause here, since a much bigger clone is one base away. CDR3 DNA sequence: TGTGCCAGCAGTTTAAGGACAGGGTTGGACACCGGGGAGCTGTTTTTT. This sequence encodes CASSLRTGLDTGELFF. The rearrangement uses TRBV12-3 or TRBV12-4 and TRBJ2-2; 8 bases match TRBD1. J lost 3 bases, V lost 2 bases, and 5 bases had no gene match. This CDR3 has 16 residues.

The genes are TRBV9 and TRBJ2-4, with 10 positions matching TRBD2. Trimming removed 2 bases from V and 7 bases from J; junction bases left unmatched: 0. Germline V CDR1 and CDR2: SGDLS, YYNGEE. The CDR3 consists of 13 residues. DNA of the CDR3: TGTGCCAGCAGCGTTAGCGGGGGGAACATTCAGTACTTC. Translating it yields CASSVSGGNIQYF. Together with reference TRBV9 and TRBJ2-4, the CDR3 gives the full variable domain: DSGVTQTPKHLITATGQRVTLRCSPRSGDLSVYWYQQSLDQGLQFLIQYYNGEERAKGNILERFSAQQFPDLHSELNLSSLELGDSALYFCASSVSGGNIQYFGAGTRLSVL.

This clonotype was picked up many times. The chain employs TRBV20-1 and TRBJ1-2; no reliable D call. CDR3 length: 14 amino acids. CDR1 is DFQATT, CDR2 SNEGSKA, per germline (reference sequence). V lost 2 bases and J lost 4, with 14 bases in between. The CDR3: CSARCYDTVYGYTF. DNA of the CDR3: TGCAGTGCTAGATGCTACGACACGGTCTATGGCTACACCTTC.

In its sample, this clonotype was seen a few times. The chain employs TRBV7-9 and TRBJ1-4; D remains unclear. Germline values: CDR1 SEHNR, CDR2 FQNEAQ (reference sequence). With 3 bases removed from V and 6 bases from J, the gap between germline ends came to 5 bases. The CDR3 runs to 12 residues. CDR3 in DNA: TGTGCCAGCAGCTTTGGGGATGAAAAACTGTTTTTT. This sequence encodes CASSFGDEKLFF.

This clonotype has a handful of counts. V gene TRBV5-1 combines with J gene TRBJ2-2; 11 bases line up with TRBD2. V gave up 0 bases and J gave up 6 bases; unmatched junction bases: 16. Germline lookup yields CDR1 SGHRS and CDR2 YFSETQ. The CDR3 spans 20 residues. The CDR3 here is CASSLAGPYSGGASPGELFF. The CDR3 DNA sequence: TGCGCCAGCAGCTTGGCGGGACCTTATAGCGGGGGGGCCTCGCCCGGGGAGCTGTTTTTT.

On this clonotype: Germline and junction disagree at one end, which may indicate a read error. The rearrangement links TRBV10-3 to TRBJ2-3; D perhaps matches TRBD1 (6 bases). The CDR3 runs 17 residues. CDR1 and CDR2 from the germline V gene are ENHRY and SYGVKD. CDR3 DNA sequence: TGTGCCATCAGTGAGAGAGCCGGGACATGGAGCACAGATACTCAGTATTTT. Translating it yields CAISERAGTWSTDTQYF.

The sample holds many counts of this clonotype. V is TRBV5-1 and J is TRBJ1-1; the D is unclear. Germline CDR1 SGHRS, CDR2 YFSETQ. V lost 4 bases to trimming and J lost 4 bases, with 14 bases between them. CDR3 length: 14 amino acids. CDR3 nucleotide sequence: TGCGCCAGCAGCCTTCTGACGGGGAGCACTGAAGCTTTCTTT. It yields the protein CASSLLTGSTEAFF.

V is TRBV28 and J is TRBJ1-2; D is unclear. Germline V lookup: CDR1 MDHEN, CDR2 SYDVKM. This CDR3 spans 14 amino acids. Trimming stripped 9 bases from V and 4 bases from J, with 18 bases between. CDR3 DNA sequence: TGTGCCAGTAAACCAGGTAGCCGACTCTATGGCTACACCTTC. This translates into CASKPGSRLYGYTF.

This clonotype was seen ten or more times. CDR3 bases: TGTGCCAGCAGCCAAGGATTGGGGACGCAGTATTTT. It encodes CASSQGLGTQYF. This chain joins TRBV5-6 and TRBJ2-3; D unclear. The CDR3 is 12 residues long. Trimming stripped 4 bases from V and 9 bases from J, with 12 bases between. The germline gives CDR1 SGHDT, CDR2 YYEEEE.

This clonotype was seen many times. The rearrangement joins TRBV4-1 to TRBJ2-7; tentative D call: TRBD1 (6 bases). The length of the CDR3 is 15 residues. The ends were cut back, 3 bases at V and 1 base at J, with 13 bases in the middle. Looked up from germline, CDR1 is MGHRA and CDR2 is YSYEKL. The CDR3 nucleotides are TGCGCCAGCAGCCACCTCCGACAGGCGTCCTACGAGCAGTACTTC. Translating gives CASSHLRQASYEQYF.

The table lists this clonotype with many counts. The V call is TRBV6-6, the J call TRBJ1-1; D gene uncertain. Germline V gene lookup returns CDR1 MNHNY and CDR2 SVGAGI (reference sequence). CDR3 length equals 15 residues. Trimming removed 6 bases at V and 1 base at J, with 15 bases between. CDR3 coding DNA: TGTGCCAGCAGGGACCGGAACATCCGGAACACTGAAGCTTTCTTT. Encoded protein: CASRDRNIRNTEAFF.

As concerns this clonotype: This may be a read error: a much more frequent sequence differs by one nucleotide. The genes are TRBV5-1 and TRBJ1-5, with 9 positions matching TRBD1. The germline CDR1 and CDR2 sequences are SGHRS and YFSETQ. This CDR3 contains 13 residues. This CDR3 reads CVSSLGQGQPQHF. CDR3 nucleotides: TGCGTCAGCAGCTTGGGACAGGGACAGCCCCAGCATTTT.

There are many counts of this clonotype. The chain links TRBV9 to TRBJ2-1, with D perhaps matching TRBD2 (6 bases). The CDR3 is 14 residues long. With 0 bases removed from V and 6 bases from J, the gap between germline ends came to 10 bases. Germline loops: CDR1 SGDLS, CDR2 YYNGEE. In DNA form, the CDR3 reads TGTGCCAGCAGCGTAGCGGGGGAGACCAATGAGCAGTTCTTC. Amino acids: CASSVAGETNEQFF.

This clonotype was counted at least ten times. The chain recombines TRBV7-2 with TRBJ2-5; the D gene is possibly TRBD1 (6 bases). The CDR3 contains 16 residues. Germline CDR1 SGHTA, CDR2 FQGNSA. Trimming pared 0 bases from V and 2 bases from J, leaving 13 bases between. CDR3 amino acids: CASSLAPQGYQETQYF. In DNA form, the CDR3 reads TGTGCCAGCAGCTTAGCGCCCCAGGGGTATCAAGAGACCCAGTACTTC.

This clonotype occurred many times. The CDR3 protein is CASSLGQVNNEQFF. CDR3 bases: TGCGCCAGCAGCTTGGGACAAGTAAACAATGAGCAGTTCTTC. The J gene is TRBJ2-1, the V gene TRBV5-1; the D is unclear. Germline loops: CDR1 SGHRS, CDR2 YFSETQ. V was shortened by 0 bases and J by 5 bases, with 9 bases between the two germline ends. The CDR3 length is 14 residues.

This clonotype was recorded at least ten times. CDR3 nucleotide sequence: TGCAGTGCTCGGGGAGGGTTCAGTGAGACCCAGTACTTC. This codes for CSARGGFSETQYF. The V gene is TRBV20-1, the J gene TRBJ2-5, with 7 nucleotides matching TRBD2. Germline CDR1 DFQATT, CDR2 SNEGSKA (reference sequence). V was clipped by 5 bases and J by 5 bases; unmatched bases: 8. CDR3 length equals 13 residues.

Ten or more counts support this clonotype. The chain uses TRBV5-1 and TRBJ2-1, with 9 bases fitting TRBD1. Germline trimming cut 4 bases from V and 2 bases from J; bases unmatched to any gene: 10. There are 17 residues in the CDR3. The germline gives CDR1 SGHRS, CDR2 YFSETQ. The CDR3 bases are TGCGCCAGCAGCCCGGTCCCCCGGACAGGGGCCTACAATGAGCAGTTCTTC. Translating gives CASSPVPRTGAYNEQFF.

This clonotype was counted many times. The chain employs TRBV7-2 and TRBJ2-3; 7 nucleotides match TRBD1. J was trimmed by 3 bases and V by 2 bases; bases with no gene match: 11. The germline V gene has CDR1 SGHTA and CDR2 FQGNSA. This CDR3 has 17 amino acids. The CDR3 DNA reads TGTGCCAGCAGCTTAAGTTTGAGGCTCAGGGGGACAGATACGCAGTATTTT. Encoded protein: CASSLSLRLRGTDTQYF.

This sequence joins TRBV18 and TRBJ1-4; TRBD1 agrees at 8 bases. This CDR3 spans 14 amino acids. Trimming cost V 5 bases and J 15 bases; bases outside gene matches: 14. Germline values: CDR1 KGHSH, CDR2 LQKENI. The CDR3 DNA sequence: TGTGCCAGCTCATCCCAAGACACGACAGGGGTATTGTTTTTT. Protein: CASSSQDTTGVLFF.